The 19 T cell receptor beta chains given below trace back to one sample, sequenced in a study of blood T cell repertoires in COVID-19. TCRdb's table, derived via immunoSEQ multiplex PCR, lists solely in-frame clones and lacks some. The sample shows about 140,000 clones, 79% of them seen only once. Source material: peripheral blood. The receptors were gathered from a man aged 60 to 69 with acute or convalescent COVID-19.

The V call is TRBV28, the J call TRBJ2-2, with D possibly being TRBD2 (5 bases). The germline V and J ends were trimmed by 3 bases and 1 base, with 9 bases remaining between them. This CDR3 spans 15 amino acids. The germline V gene encodes CDR1 MDHEN and CDR2 SYDVKM. The CDR3 sequence: CASSFLEGNTGELFF. DNA for the CDR3: TGTGCCAGCAGTTTCCTAGAGGGGAACACCGGGGAGCTGTTTTTT.

The gene calls are TRBV5-5 and TRBJ2-5; D is ambiguous. This CDR3 comprises 13 residues. Trimming shortened V by 0 bases and J by 5 bases, and 8 bases separated the two germline ends. Germline CDR1 and CDR2: SGHKS and YYEKEE (reference sequence). CDR3 coding DNA: TGTGCCAGCAGCTTGGCCAGGCCGGAGACCCAGTACTTC. Translated: CASSLARPETQYF.

The J gene is TRBJ1-1, the V gene TRBV4-1; 7 bases map to TRBD1. The germline CDR1 and CDR2 sequences are MGHRA and YSYEKL. This CDR3 contains 14 residues. After removal of 2 bases from V and 5 bases from J, the junction contained 5 bases not matched to a gene. The CDR3 DNA reads as TGCGCCAGCAGCCAAACGTGGACAGGAACTGAAGCTTTCTTT. Protein: CASSQTWTGTEAFF.

This chain uses TRBV9 with TRBJ1-3, with TRBD1 matching over 7 bases. The CDR3 is 15 residues long. Per the germline V gene, CDR1 is SGDLS and CDR2 is YYNGEE. The ends lost 0 bases at V and 3 bases at J; junction bases unmatched: 3. CDR3 DNA: TGTGCCAGCAGCGTAGAGGGGGCTAGTGGAAACACCATATATTTT. Translated: CASSVEGASGNTIYF.

This clone came up a few times. J is TRBJ2-1 and V is TRBV9; D is possibly TRBD2 (5 bases). The V end was cut by 4 bases, the J end by 4 bases, with 21 bases between. Germline CDR1 reads SGDLS; CDR2 reads YYNGEE. The CDR3 contains 17 residues. Here the CDR3 reads CASSPPLGGAEYNEQFF. CDR3 nucleotide sequence: TGTGCCAGCAGCCCACCCCTTGGAGGAGCGGAGTACAATGAGCAGTTCTTC.

The chain employs TRBV12-3 or TRBV12-4 and TRBJ1-5, with D uncertain. This CDR3 region has 11 residues. V was cut by 4 bases and J by 11 bases, with 9 bases left in between. Here the CDR3 DNA reads TGTGCCAGCAGTTCCGAGAGGACCCAGCATTTT. Translated: CASSSERTQHF.

The J gene is TRBJ2-7, the V gene TRBV5-1; TRBD1 might be the D (5 bases). V lost 0 bases and J 5 bases, leaving 15 bases between the germline ends. Germline assignment: CDR1 SGHRS and CDR2 YFSETQ. The CDR3 is 15 residues long. The CDR3 bases are TGCGCCAGCAGCTTGGGGTCACAGGCTATCGACGAGCAGTACTTC. It specifies CASSLGSQAIDEQYF.

The chain uses TRBV25-1 and TRBJ1-1; D is perhaps TRBD1 (5 bases). V lost 3 bases and J lost 4, with 15 bases in between. Looked up from germline, CDR1 is MGHDK and CDR2 is SYGVNS. The CDR3 is 15 amino acids. As DNA, the CDR3 is TGTGCCAGCAGTGACCCCGGGCAGGGAAGCACTGAAGCTTTCTTT. Amino acid sequence: CASSDPGQGSTEAFF.

The chain couples TRBV5-4 to TRBJ1-6; tentative D call: TRBD1 (5 bases). V dropped 0 bases and J dropped 10 bases, with 8 bases sitting between them. CDR1 and CDR2 (germline): SGHNT, YYREEE (reference sequence). The CDR3 runs to 13 residues. The CDR3 DNA sequence: TGTGCCAGCAGCTTGGGGTCAGGGTCACCCCTCCACTTT. This sequence encodes CASSLGSGSPLHF.

This chain uses TRBV27 with TRBJ2-2, with D perhaps matching TRBD1 (5 bases). The CDR3 runs 16 residues. CDR1 and CDR2 (germline): MNHEY, SMNVEV (reference sequence). Trimming shortened V by 6 bases and J by 1 base, and 15 bases separated the two germline ends. Written as DNA, the CDR3 is TGTGCCAGCAGCTCGACAGTTTTTTTGAACACCGGGGAGCTGTTTTTT. Translated, it gives CASSSTVFLNTGELFF.

This clone was observed once. This sequence joins TRBV27 and TRBJ1-2, with 10 bases aligning to TRBD1. Trimming removed 3 bases from V and 7 bases from J; junction bases left unmatched: 8. There are 15 residues in the CDR3. Germline V gene sequence: CDR1 MNHEY, CDR2 SMNVEV (reference sequence). The CDR3 here is CASSFSRQGASGYTF. CDR3 DNA sequence: TGTGCCAGCAGTTTTTCCCGACAGGGGGCAAGTGGCTACACCTTC.

This chain uses TRBV5-1 with TRBJ2-1; D unclear. This CDR3 spans 13 amino acids. Germline V gene lookup returns CDR1 SGHRS and CDR2 YFSETQ. V dropped 3 bases and J dropped 5 bases, with 9 bases sitting between them. The CDR3 coding sequence is TGCGCCAGCAGCTCGAACTTGAACAATGAGCAGTTCTTC. Translated: CASSSNLNNEQFF.

This chain links TRBV5-4 with TRBJ2-7; TRBD1 matches 7 bases. This CDR3 is 15 amino acids long. Germline V gene sequence: CDR1 SGHNT, CDR2 YYREEE (reference sequence). The V and J ends lost 4 bases and 3 bases, in that order; junction bases with no gene match: 10. The CDR3 is CASSIPGQNHYEQYF. For the CDR3, the DNA is TGTGCCAGCAGCATACCGGGACAGAATCACTACGAGCAGTACTTC. Together with reference TRBV5-4 and TRBJ2-7, the CDR3 gives the full variable domain: ETGVTQSPTHLIKTRGQQVTLRCSSQSGHNTVSWYQQALGQGPQFIFQYYREEENGRGNFPPRFSGLQFPNYSSELNVNALELDDSALYLCASSIPGQNHYEQYFGPGTRLTVT.

The V and J genes are TRBV24-1 and TRBJ2-5; D is possibly TRBD1 (6 bases). This CDR3 is 15 amino acids long. From germline, CDR1 is KGHDR and CDR2 SFDVKD. The V end was cut by 4 bases, the J end by 1 base, with 12 bases between. In nucleotides, the CDR3 is TGTGCCACCAGTGAGACAGGAAGACCCCAAGAGACCCAGTACTTC. Its protein is CATSETGRPQETQYF.

The chain carries TRBV5-6 and TRBJ1-1, with a possible D match to TRBD1 (5 bases). The CDR3 totals 16 residues. Trimming pared 4 bases from V and 3 bases from J, leaving 19 bases between. CDR1 is SGHDT, CDR2 YYEEEE, per germline. CDR3 sequence (DNA): TGTGCCAGCAGCCCGGAGAGGCACAGGAAGGACACTGAAGCTTTCTTT. This encodes CASSPERHRKDTEAFF.

The chain couples TRBV5-4 to TRBJ1-3; no reliable D call. Germline lookup yields CDR1 SGHNT and CDR2 YYREEE (reference sequence). Trimming took off 0 bases at V and 0 bases at J, with 10 bases between the two ends. This CDR3 region has 16 residues. The CDR3 sequence is CASSLGSKHSGNTIYF. In DNA, the CDR3 is TGTGCCAGCAGCTTGGGCTCGAAGCACTCTGGAAACACCATATATTTT. The variable domain in full, completed from reference TRBV5-4 and TRBJ1-3, reads ETGVTQSPTHLIKTRGQQVTLRCSSQSGHNTVSWYQQALGQGPQFIFQYYREEENGRGNFPPRFSGLQFPNYSSELNVNALELDDSALYLCASSLGSKHSGNTIYFGEGSWLTVV.

The V call is TRBV9, the J call TRBJ2-1; D perhaps matches TRBD1 (5 bases). This CDR3 contains 13 residues. Trimming took 2 bases from V and 9 from J, leaving 12 bases between them. Germline V gene lookup returns CDR1 SGDLS and CDR2 YYNGEE. The CDR3 nucleotides read TGTGCCAGCAGCGTTGGGCAGGGCATTGAGCAGTTCTTC. Protein: CASSVGQGIEQFF.

The chain has TRBV7-2 and TRBJ1-1, with D hard to call. The V gene's germline CDR1 is SGHTA and CDR2 FQGNSA. The CDR3 consists of 14 residues. V dropped 2 bases and J dropped 0 bases, with 7 bases sitting between them. The CDR3 DNA reads TGTGCCAGCAGCTTAATAGATTTGAACACTGAAGCTTTCTTT. Translated: CASSLIDLNTEAFF.

Details on this clone: Other DNA sequences in the same sample also yield this CDR3. This chain joins TRBV5-4 and TRBJ2-5; the match to TRBD2 covers 7 bases. Germline V gene sequence: CDR1 SGHNT, CDR2 YYREEE (reference sequence). V trimming: 5 bases; J trimming: 2 bases; junction bases outside the gene matches: 6. The length of the CDR3 is 14 residues. The CDR3 region has the DNA TGTGCCAGCAGTTTAGCGGGTGTGCAAGAGACCCAGTACTTC. Translating it yields CASSLAGVQETQYF.